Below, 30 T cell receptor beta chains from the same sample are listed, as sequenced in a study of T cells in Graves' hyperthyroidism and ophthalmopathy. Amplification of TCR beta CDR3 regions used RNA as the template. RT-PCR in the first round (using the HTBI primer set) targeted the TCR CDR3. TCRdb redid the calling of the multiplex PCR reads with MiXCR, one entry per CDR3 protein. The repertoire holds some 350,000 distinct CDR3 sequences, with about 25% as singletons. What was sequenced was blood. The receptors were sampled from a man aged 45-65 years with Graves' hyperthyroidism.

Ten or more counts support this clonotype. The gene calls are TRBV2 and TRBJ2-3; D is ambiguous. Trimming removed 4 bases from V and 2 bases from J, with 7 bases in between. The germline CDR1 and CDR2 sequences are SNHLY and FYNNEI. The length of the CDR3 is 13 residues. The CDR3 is CASSVTTTDTQYF. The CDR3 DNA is TGTGCCAGCAGTGTTACAACCACAGATACGCAGTATTTT.

The CDR3 coding sequence is TGCGCCAGCAGCCTCGGACAGGGTCTTTACACTGAAGCTTTCTTT. This codes for CASSLGQGLYTEAFF. The V call is TRBV5-1, the J call TRBJ1-1; 8 nucleotides match TRBD1. From germline, CDR1 is SGHRS and CDR2 YFSETQ. The CDR3 length is 15 residues. Trimming at V came to 4 bases and at J to 3 bases, leaving 8 bases not matched to a gene.

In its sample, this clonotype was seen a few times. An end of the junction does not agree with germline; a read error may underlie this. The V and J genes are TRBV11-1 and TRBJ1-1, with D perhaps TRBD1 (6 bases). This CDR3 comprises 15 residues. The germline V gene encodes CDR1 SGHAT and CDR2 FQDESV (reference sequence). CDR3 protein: CASSPSTGTNTEAFF. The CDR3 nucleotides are TGCGCCAGCAGCCCCTCTACAGGGACAAACACTGAAGCTTTCTTT.

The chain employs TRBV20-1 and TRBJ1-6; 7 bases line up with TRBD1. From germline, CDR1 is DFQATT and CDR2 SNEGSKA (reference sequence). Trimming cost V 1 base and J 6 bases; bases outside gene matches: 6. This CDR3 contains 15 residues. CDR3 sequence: CSARGETGVNSPLHF. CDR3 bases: TGCAGTGCTAGAGGTGAAACAGGGGTTAATTCACCCCTCCACTTT.

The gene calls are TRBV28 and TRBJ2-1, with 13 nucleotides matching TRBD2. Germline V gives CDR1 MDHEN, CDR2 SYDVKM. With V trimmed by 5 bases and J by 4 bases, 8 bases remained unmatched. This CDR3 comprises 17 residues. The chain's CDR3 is CASSTSGTSGKYNEQFF. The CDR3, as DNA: TGTGCCAGCAGTACGTCCGGGACTAGCGGGAAATACAATGAGCAGTTCTTC.

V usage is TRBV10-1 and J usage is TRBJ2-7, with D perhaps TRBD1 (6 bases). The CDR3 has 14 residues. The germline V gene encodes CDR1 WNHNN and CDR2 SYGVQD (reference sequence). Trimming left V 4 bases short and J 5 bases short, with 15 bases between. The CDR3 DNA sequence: TGCGCCAGCAGTGTTACAGGGAAAGCCGACGAGCAGTACTTC. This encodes CASSVTGKADEQYF.

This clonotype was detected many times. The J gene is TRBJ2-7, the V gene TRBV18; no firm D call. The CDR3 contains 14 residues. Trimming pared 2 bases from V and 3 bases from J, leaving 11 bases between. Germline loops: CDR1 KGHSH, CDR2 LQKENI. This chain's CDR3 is CASSPGQAYYEQYF. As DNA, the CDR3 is TGTGCCAGCTCACCAGGGCAGGCTTACTACGAGCAGTACTTC.

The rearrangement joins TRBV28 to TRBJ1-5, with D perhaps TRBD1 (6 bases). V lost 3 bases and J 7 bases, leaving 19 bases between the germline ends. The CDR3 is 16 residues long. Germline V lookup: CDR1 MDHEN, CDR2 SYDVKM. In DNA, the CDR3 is TGTGCCAGCAGTTTTAGGCGAGGGGGGCCGGGCCAGCCCCAGCATTTT. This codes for CASSFRRGGPGQPQHF.

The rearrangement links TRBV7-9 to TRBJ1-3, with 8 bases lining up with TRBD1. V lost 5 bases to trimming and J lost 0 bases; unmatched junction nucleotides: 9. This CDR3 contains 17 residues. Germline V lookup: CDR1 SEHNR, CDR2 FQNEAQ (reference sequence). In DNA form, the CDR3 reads TGTGCCAGCAGCCCGGGGGACAGGCCCCACTCTGGAAACACCATATATTTT. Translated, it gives CASSPGDRPHSGNTIYF. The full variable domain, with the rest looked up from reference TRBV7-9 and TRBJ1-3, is DTGVSQNPRHKITKRGQNVTFRCDPISEHNRLYWYRQTLGQGPEFLTYFQNEAQLEKSRLLSDRFSAERPKGSFSTLEIQRTEQGDSAMYLCASSPGDRPHSGNTIYFGEGSWLTVV.

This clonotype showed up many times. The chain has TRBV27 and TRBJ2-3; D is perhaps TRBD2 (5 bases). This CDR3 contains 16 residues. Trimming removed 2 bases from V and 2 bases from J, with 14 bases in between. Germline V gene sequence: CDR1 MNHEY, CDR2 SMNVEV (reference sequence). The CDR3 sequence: CASSLNPTMPTDTQYF. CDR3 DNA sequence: TGTGCCAGCAGTTTAAATCCGACTATGCCCACAGATACGCAGTATTTT.

The CDR3, as DNA: TGTGCCAGCAGCCAACCCTCGGGTGGCGAGCAGTACTTC. It yields the protein CASSQPSGGEQYF. The rearrangement joins TRBV3-1 to TRBJ2-7; D is unclear. The CDR3 loop spans 13 amino acids. V was trimmed by 2 bases and J by 6 bases, leaving 11 bases between them. Per the germline V gene, CDR1 is LGHDT and CDR2 is YNNKEL (reference sequence).

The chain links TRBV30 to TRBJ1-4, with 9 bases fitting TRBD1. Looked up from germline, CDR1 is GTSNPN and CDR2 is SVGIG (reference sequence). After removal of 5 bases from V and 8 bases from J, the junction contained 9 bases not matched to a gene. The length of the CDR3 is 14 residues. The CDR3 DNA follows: TGTGCCTGGGCCTACGGGACAGGGCGCGAAAAACTGTTTTTT. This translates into CAWAYGTGREKLFF.

This chain's CDR3 is CSARDSTTKALGTQYF. The DNA for the CDR3 is TGCAGTGCTAGAGATTCTACGACTAAGGCATTGGGGACGCAGTATTTT. The chain uses TRBV20-1 and TRBJ2-3; the D gene is possibly TRBD2 (5 bases). Trimming took off 0 bases at V and 9 bases at J, with 22 bases between the two ends. The germline CDR1 and CDR2 sequences are DFQATT and SNEGSKA (reference sequence). This CDR3 spans 16 amino acids.

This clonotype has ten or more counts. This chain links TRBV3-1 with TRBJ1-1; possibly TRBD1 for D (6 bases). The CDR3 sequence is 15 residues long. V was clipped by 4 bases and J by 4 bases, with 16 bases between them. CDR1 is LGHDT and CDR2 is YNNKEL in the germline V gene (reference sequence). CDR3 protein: CASSPLWGASTEAFF. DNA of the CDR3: TGTGCCAGCAGCCCACTCTGGGGGGCTAGCACTGAAGCTTTCTTT.

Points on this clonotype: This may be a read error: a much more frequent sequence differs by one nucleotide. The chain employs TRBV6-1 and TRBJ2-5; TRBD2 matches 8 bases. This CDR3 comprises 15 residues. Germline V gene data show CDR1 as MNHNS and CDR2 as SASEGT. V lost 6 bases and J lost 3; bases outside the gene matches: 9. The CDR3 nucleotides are TGTGCCAGCAGGGCAATGTTAGCGGGAAAAGAGACCCAGTACTTC. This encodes CASRAMLAGKETQYF.

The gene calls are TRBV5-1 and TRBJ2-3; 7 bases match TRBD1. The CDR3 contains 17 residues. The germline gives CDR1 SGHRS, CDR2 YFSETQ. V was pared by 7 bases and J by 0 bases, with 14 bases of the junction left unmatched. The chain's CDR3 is CASGWDSILTSTDTQYF. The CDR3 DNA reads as TGCGCCAGCGGATGGGACAGTATACTTACTAGCACAGATACGCAGTATTTT.

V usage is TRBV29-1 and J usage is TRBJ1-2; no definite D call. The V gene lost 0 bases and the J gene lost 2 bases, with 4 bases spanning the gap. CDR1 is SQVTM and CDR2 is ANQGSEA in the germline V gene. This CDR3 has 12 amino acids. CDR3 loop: CSVEDPNYGYTF. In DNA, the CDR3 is TGCAGCGTTGAAGACCCGAACTATGGCTACACCTTC.

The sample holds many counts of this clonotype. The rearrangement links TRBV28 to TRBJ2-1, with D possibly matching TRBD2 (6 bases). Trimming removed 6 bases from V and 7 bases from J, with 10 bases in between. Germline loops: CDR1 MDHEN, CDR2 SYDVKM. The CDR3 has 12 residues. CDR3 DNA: TGTGCCAGCAGCAATAGCGGAAATGAGCAGTTCTTC. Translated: CASSNSGNEQFF.

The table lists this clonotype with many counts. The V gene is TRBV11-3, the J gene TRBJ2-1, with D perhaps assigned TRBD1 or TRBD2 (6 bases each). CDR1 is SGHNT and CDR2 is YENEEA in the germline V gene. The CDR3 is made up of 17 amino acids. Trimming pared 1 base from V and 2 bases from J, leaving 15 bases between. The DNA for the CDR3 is TGTGCCAGCAGCTTAGTGGGACTGGGGGCAACCTACAATGAGCAGTTCTTC. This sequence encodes CASSLVGLGATYNEQFF.

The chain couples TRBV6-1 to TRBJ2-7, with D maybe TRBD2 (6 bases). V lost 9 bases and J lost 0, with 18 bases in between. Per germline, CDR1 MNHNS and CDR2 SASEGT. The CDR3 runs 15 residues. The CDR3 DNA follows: TGTGCCAGTACCCTTACACGGGGACTCTCCTACGAGCAGTACTTC. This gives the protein CASTLTRGLSYEQYF.

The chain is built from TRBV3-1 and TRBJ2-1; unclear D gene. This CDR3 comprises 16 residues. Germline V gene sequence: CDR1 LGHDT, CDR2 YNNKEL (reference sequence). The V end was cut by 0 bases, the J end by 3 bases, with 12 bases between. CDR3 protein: CASSQEGNLYYNEQFF. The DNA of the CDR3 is TGTGCCAGCAGCCAAGAAGGAAACCTCTACTACAATGAGCAGTTCTTC.

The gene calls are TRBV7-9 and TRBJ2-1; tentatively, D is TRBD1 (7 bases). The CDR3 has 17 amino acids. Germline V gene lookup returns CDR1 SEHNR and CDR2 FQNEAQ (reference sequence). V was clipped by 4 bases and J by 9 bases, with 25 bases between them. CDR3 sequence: CASSSIGGTRGVREQFF. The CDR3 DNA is TGTGCCAGCAGCTCCATTGGGGGGACCAGGGGGGTTCGTGAGCAGTTCTTC. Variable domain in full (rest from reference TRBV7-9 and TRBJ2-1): DTGVSQNPRHKITKRGQNVTFRCDPISEHNRLYWYRQTLGQGPEFLTYFQNEAQLEKSRLLSDRFSAERPKGSFSTLEIQRTEQGDSAMYLCASSSIGGTRGVREQFFGPGTRLTVL.

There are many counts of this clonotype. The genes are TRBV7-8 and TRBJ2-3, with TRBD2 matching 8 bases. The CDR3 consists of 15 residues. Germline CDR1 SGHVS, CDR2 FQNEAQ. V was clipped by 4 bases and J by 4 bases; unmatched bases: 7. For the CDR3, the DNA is TGTGCCAGCAGCTCCCGACTAGCGTATTCAGATACGCAGTATTTT. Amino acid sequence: CASSSRLAYSDTQYF.

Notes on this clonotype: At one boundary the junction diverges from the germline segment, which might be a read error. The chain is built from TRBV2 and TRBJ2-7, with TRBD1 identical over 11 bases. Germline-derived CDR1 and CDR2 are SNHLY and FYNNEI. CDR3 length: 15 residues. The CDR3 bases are TGTGCCGGCAGTCCCTCCGGGACAGGGGGCTACGAGCAGTACTTC. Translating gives CAGSPSGTGGYEQYF.

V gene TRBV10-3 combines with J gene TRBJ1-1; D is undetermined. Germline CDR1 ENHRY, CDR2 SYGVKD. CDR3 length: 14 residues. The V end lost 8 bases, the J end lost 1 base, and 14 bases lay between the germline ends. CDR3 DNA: TGTGCCATCGGCAAAGGTTTAGGGAACACTGAAGCTTTCTTT. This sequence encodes CAIGKGLGNTEAFF.

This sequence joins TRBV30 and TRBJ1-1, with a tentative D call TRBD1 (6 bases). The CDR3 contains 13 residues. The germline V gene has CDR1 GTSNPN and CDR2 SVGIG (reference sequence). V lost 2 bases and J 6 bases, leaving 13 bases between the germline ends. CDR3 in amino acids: CAWSISGASEAFF. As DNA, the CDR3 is TGTGCCTGGAGTATCTCGGGGGCATCTGAAGCTTTCTTT.

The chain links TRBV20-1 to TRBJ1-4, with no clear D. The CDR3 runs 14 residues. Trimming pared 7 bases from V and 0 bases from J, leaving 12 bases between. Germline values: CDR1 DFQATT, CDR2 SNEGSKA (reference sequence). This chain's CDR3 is CSGLVGATNEKLFF. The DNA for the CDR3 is TGCAGTGGACTCGTAGGTGCAACTAATGAAAAACTGTTTTTT.

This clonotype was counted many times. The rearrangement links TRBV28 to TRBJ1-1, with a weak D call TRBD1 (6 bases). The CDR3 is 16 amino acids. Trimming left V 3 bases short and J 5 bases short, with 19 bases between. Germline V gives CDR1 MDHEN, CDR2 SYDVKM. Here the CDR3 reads CASSFVSGGGLTEAFF. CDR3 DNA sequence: TGTGCCAGCAGTTTTGTATCGGGAGGGGGGCTTACTGAAGCTTTCTTT.

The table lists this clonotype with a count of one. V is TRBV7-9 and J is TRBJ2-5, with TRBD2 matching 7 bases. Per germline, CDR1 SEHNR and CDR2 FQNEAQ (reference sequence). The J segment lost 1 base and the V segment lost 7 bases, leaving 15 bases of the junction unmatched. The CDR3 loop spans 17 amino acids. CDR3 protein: CASTPGLAGGGQETQYF. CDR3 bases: TGTGCCAGCACCCCCGGGTTAGCAGGCGGGGGCCAAGAGACCCAGTACTTC.

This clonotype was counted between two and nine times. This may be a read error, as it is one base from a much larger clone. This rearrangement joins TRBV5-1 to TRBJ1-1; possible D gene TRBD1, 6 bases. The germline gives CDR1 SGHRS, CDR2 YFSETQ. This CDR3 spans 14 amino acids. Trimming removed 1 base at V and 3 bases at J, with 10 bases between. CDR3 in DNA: TGCGCCAGCAGCTTGTCAGGGGACGACACTGAAGCTTTCTTT. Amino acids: CASSLSGDDTEAFF.